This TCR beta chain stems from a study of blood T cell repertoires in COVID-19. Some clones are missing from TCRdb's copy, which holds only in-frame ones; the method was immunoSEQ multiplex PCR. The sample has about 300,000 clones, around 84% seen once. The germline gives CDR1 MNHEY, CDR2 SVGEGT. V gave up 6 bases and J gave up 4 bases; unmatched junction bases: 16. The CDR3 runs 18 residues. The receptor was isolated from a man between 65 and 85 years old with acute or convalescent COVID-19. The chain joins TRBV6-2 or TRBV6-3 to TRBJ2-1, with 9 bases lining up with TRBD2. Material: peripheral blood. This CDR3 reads CASSPFRSSGGRYNEQFF. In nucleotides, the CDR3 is TGTGCCAGCAGCCCTTTTAGGAGTAGCGGGGGACGTTACAATGAGCAGTTCTTC.